Here is one T cell receptor beta chain with its context. What antigen it recognizes has not been identified. No clone much larger than this one lies a single base away; base qualities are absent. The data were taken from a study of cytomegalovirus exposure and HLA in healthy donors listed by TCRdb under 2017. As for the study more broadly: According to an earlier analysis of several hundred of the donors, 200 million or so T cells yielded 100 million or so unique TCR beta sequences and 276 Gb of sequence data. In the later analysis, no new phenotypic data were used to find candidate immune exposures; instead, reliance was placed on TCR beta sequences and their occurrence across donors. The genetic ancestry cluster associated with self-reported Caucasian donors included 65% to 90% of the roughly 380 genotyped donors. A later analysis re-examined previously published TCR beta repertoires from more than 550 donors and added high-resolution HLA genotyping to investigate patterns of TCR occurrence. Donor age, sex, ethnicity and CMV serostatus were compiled alongside the repertoire data. All discovery cohort repertoires had been generated using a single sequencing platform. To predict cytomegalovirus infection status, the study combined high-throughput TCR immunosequencing, statistical association of individual TCRs with disease status, and machine learning. The study aimed to test whether cataloging public T cell receptors could reveal signatures of past pathogen exposure. A later genetic analysis used genome-wide SNP genotypes for about 60% of the roughly 700 donors, treating that subset as a discovery cohort. Among about 400 genotyped donors of the cohort, an average of about 220,000 unique TCR beta nucleotide sequences was sequenced per donor, of which 15% to 20% were non-productive. Typing coverage varied by locus: about 620-630 donors for A, B, C, DRB1 and DQB1; roughly 510 for DQA1; approximately 570 for DPA1; roughly 450 for DPB1. An earlier analysis of approximately 630 of the donors applied high-throughput TCR beta sequencing to assess whether each TCR beta V gene segment acted as functional or pseudogenic. The study used immunosequencing to profile the T cell repertoires of hundreds of subjects and linked those repertoires to cytomegalovirus serostatus. Four or five DR-DQ haplotypes were treated as single units for association and clustering because of strong linkage in the cohort. An early release that covered about 600 HLA-typed donors contained around 330 gigabases of sequencing data and tens of millions of unique TCR sequences. Along with the roughly 670-subject first cohort, a separate validation cohort of more than 90 different subjects was used. Both class I and class II loci were covered by HLA typing, at four-digit resolution.

The cohort comprised some 680 healthy bone marrow donors. At the time of sampling, all cohort members were nominally healthy, though unrecorded immune exposures were likely present. The donor tested CMV seronegative and was one of the 352 seronegative cohort members. A peripheral blood sample was collected from each donor, and TCR beta sequencing was performed on peripheral blood mononuclear cells. Genomic DNA extraction from the blood cell samples was performed with the Qiagen DNeasy Blood Extraction Kit. Receptors were amplified or captured by the immunoSEQ multiplex PCR assay. For the multiplex PCR, a mixture combining 60 forward primers for TCR Vbeta segments and 13 reverse primers for TCR Jbeta segments was used. A multiplex PCR assay on genomic DNA amplified the CDR3 region of rearranged TCR beta genes. The Illumina HiSeq System was used to sequence the amplified TCR beta libraries as 87-base-pair reads. The study's processing was this. A later analysis counted around 72 million unique TCR beta chains across the 550 to 700 repertoires, and approximately 11 million of these chains were shared by at least two donors. To remove PCR and sequencing errors, raw reads were error-corrected and collapsed into unique sequences using a nearest-neighbor algorithm that merged closely related sequences. Alignment of CDR3 sequences to IMGT reference sequences was used to assign V, D and J gene segments. For a sequence to be retained, a match of at least six nucleotides was required to both a V gene segment and a J gene segment. A rearrangement was called productive if the CDR3 had no stop codons and remained in frame with V and J, and every other rearrangement was called non-productive. Following IMGT convention, CDR3 was defined as the stretch from the second conserved V-encoded cysteine to the conserved J-encoded phenylalanine. The earlier analysis of some 540 of the donors excluded any sequence lacking an unambiguous match to a single V gene segment. An earlier analysis of several hundred of the donors classified V segments as functional when productive rearrangements were above 56.7% and as segregating when the standard deviation between donors was above 5%. A statistical classification framework was developed to diagnose cytomegalovirus status using the catalog of TCR beta chain sequences. V and J gene assignment, in a later analysis, came from comparing TCR nucleotide sequences with IMGT/GENE-DB human TR gene sequences. A later analysis assigned CDR3 sequences and most-parsimonious VDJ recombination scenarios with the TCRdist pipeline. A later analysis defined each TCR beta chain by its CDR3 amino acid sequence plus V-gene family, and excluded reads lacking a unique V-gene family. In a later analysis, around 650 highly shared, low-generation-probability nucleotide sequences were removed to address suspected cross-contamination and a sequencing artifact. In a later analysis, a clonal expansion index was calculated for each public chain from normalized within-repertoire ranks of inferred template counts. A later analysis computed generation probabilities with a VDJ recombination model fitted to out-of-frame rearrangements, and checked the results against IGoR. In a later analysis, TCR-TCR, TCR-HLA and TCR-CMV co-occurrence was scored with hypergeometric tests, and a repertoire-size bias correction was applied to TCR pairs. A later analysis estimated false discovery rates by permuting HLA or CMV assignments 20 times. In a later analysis, co-occurring TCRs were grouped with DBSCAN, and TCRdist sequence similarity was added when clustering was performed within HLA-allele-positive subsets. Co-occurrence clustering excluded repertoires with fewer than 30,000 or more than 120,000 public chains, plus five with anomalous nucleotide sharing. In its TCRdb copy, this immuneACCESS table keeps in-frame sequences only and misses some clones. Where compared with another copy, unresolved V genes explain less than half of these, and the others have no known cause. For V, J and clone size, that table is used; D and trimming come from the DNA. Recorded for this sample are 150,000 to 200,000 clones; 65% to 90% of them occurred a single time. The biggest ten clones account for approximately 2.4% of the sample.

Germline trimming: 3 bases from V, 7 bases from J; junction bases outside gene matches: 12. Including the terminal cysteine and phenylalanine, the CDR3 comprises 16 residues. Left in the record is the CDR3 DNA by itself, 48 bases read in frame from the first base. Reading the germline V gene (reference sequence) gives CDR1 MNHEY and CDR2 SMNVEV. Findings and caveats that apply to the study as a whole: Because the 87-base-pair reads could not distinguish some IMGT-functional V segments, including TRBV6-2 and TRBV6-3, those segments were excluded. Presence/absence analyses assumed roughly uniform sequencing depth across donors, an assumption that may not hold. In a later analysis, several top co-occurrence clusters were reported to appear linked to parvovirus B19, influenza, CMV and Epstein-Barr virus. A later genetic analysis reported fewer N-insertions in productive TCRs among donors in an Asian-associated ancestry cluster than the roughly 650-donor mean. A further reported finding was that TCR beta sequences accurately predicted the HLA-A and HLA-B alleles for most subjects in the first cohort. The classifier was reported to diagnose cytomegalovirus status with high specificity and sensitivity in both the original and validation cohorts. A cluster of highly shared sequence variants was judged likely to be a technical artifact of the sequencing pipeline. For the cohort, immune exposure information was limited to CMV serostatus. In vitro tests confirmed that a few of the cytomegalovirus-associated TCR beta chains recognize cytomegalovirus antigens. The authors suggested that the approach could potentially be generalized to other disease states and immunological phenotypes. A later analysis associated 16,951 TCR beta sequences with specific HLA alleles at a false discovery rate of 0.05. HLA typing was unavailable for some donors at each locus, so association tests used only the typed subset. Because counts were too low, roughly 18 rarely observed V segments, including chromosome 9 orphons, were left out of the earlier analysis of several hundred of the donors. In a later analysis, HLA-associated TCR beta chains were found to be more clonally expanded and to have lower generation probabilities than equally common non-associated chains. In an earlier analysis of about 600 of the donors, most TCR beta V segments appeared in productive rearrangements about 90% or about 30% of the time, broadly matching IMGT annotations. Linkage disequilibrium might explain the correlated functional status among segregating V segments, but an unknown experimental factor could not be ruled out. Only TCR beta chains were sequenced in this cohort, and the absence of alpha or paired-chain data limited detectable features. The study listed approximately 150 TCR beta chains as associated with cytomegalovirus. In a later analysis, most CMV-associated TCR beta chains were found to appear HLA-restricted, with HLA associations seemingly driven largely by CMV exposure. Assigning TCR associations to individual alleles was difficult when HLA alleles, especially DR and DQ, strongly co-occurred. Across donors, most TCR sequences were observed very rarely, whereas some public TCRs were present in many individuals. A later genetic analysis associated a missense DCLRE1C variant with V-gene and J-gene trimming of TCR beta chains, and an independent cohort replicated the association. According to a later analysis, TCR association rates differed among HLA loci, with DRB1 alleles showing the most associated TCRs and HLA-C alleles showing the fewest.

The sample consisted of PBMCs. The chain was built from TRBV27 and TRBJ2-7, with 10 bases matching TRBD2. The sequence came from a woman aged 50 to 60 in good health and CMV-seronegative. In nucleotides, the sequence is TGTGCCAGCAGTTTGGTTCAAGCGGGAGGGCCTGGAGAGCAGTACTTC. Translated, this gives CASSLVQAGGPGEQYF.